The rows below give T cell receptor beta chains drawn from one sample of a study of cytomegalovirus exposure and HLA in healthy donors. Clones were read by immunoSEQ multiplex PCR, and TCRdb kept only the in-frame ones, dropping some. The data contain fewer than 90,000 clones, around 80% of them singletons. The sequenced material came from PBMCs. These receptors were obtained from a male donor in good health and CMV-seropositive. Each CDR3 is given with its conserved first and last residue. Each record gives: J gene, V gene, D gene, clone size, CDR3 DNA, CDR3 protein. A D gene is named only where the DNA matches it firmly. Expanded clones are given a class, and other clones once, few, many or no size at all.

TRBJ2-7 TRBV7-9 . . TGTGCCAGCAGCCCCAAGGGTGGAGGGGCTGAAACCTACGAGCAGTACTTC CASSPKGGGAETYEQYF
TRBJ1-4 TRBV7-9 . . TGTGCCAGCAGCCCGGCAGGGGCCTCTAATGAAAAACTGTTTTTT CASSPAGASNEKLFF
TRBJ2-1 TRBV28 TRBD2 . TGTGCCAGCAGTTCCCGGGGACTAGCGGGAGGGAGTCCCTACAATGAGCAGTTCTTC CASSSRGLAGGSPYNEQFF
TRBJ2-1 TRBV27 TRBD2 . TGTGCCAGCAGTTTACGGGGCGGGAGCCTAAAGGCCAATGAGCAGTTCTTC CASSLRGGSLKANEQFF
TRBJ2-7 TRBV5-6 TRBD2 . TGTGCCAGCAGCTTTCGGGGGGTGAGCGGGAGGAGGTACGAGCAGTACTTC CASSFRGVSGRRYEQYF
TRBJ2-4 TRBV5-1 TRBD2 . TGCGCCAGCAGCTTGGGACTAGCGGGGGAAAACATTCAGTACTTC CASSLGLAGENIQYF
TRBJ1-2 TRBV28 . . TGTGCCAGCAGTTCCCCTTTCGAGATCTATGGCTACACCTTC CASSSPFEIYGYTF
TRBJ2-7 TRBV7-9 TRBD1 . TGTGCCAGCAGCCCTCAGGGGGCCGAGACCTACGAGCAGTACTTC CASSPQGAETYEQYF
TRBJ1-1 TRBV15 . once TGTGCCACCAGCAGATCGGGAATCCCCACTGAAGCTTTCTTT CATSRSGIPTEAFF
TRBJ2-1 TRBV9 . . TGTGCCAGCAGCGTGGTCGGGATCAATGAGCAGTTCTTC CASSVVGINEQFF
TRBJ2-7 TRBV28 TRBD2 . TGTGCCAGCAGCCTCCGACTAGCTGGATCGGGAGAGCAGTACTTC CASSLRLAGSGEQYF
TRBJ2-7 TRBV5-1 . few TGCGCCAGCAGCTTGGTACAGGGTACCTACGAGCAGTACTTC CASSLVQGTYEQYF
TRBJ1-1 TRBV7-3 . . TGTGCCAGCAGCTTAACCCCAGGGAACACTGAAGCTTTCTTT CASSLTPGNTEAFF
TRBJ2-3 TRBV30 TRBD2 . TGTGCCTCCACGCCGGGACTAGCGGGAGGGCCTGATACGCAGTATTTT CASTPGLAGGPDTQYF
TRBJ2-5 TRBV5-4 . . TGTGCCAGCAGAAATGGCCCTTCCCAAGAGACCCAGTACTTC CASRNGPSQETQYF
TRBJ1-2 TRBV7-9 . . TGTGCCAGCAGCTTAGACTTCCGGGACAATAAAGGCTACACCTTC CASSLDFRDNKGYTF
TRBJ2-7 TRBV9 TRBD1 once TGTGCCAGCAGCGGCATTACAGGGGGGTTGTACTTC CASSGITGGLYF
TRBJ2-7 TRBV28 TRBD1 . TGTGCCAGCTCAAGGACAGGCCCTATCTACGAGCAGTACTTC CASSRTGPIYEQYF
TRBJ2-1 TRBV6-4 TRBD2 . TGTGCCAGCAGTGACTCAGGACTAGCGGGAGATGAGCAGTTCTTC CASSDSGLAGDEQFF
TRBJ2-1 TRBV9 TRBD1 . TGTGCCAGCAGCGTAGGAAGGACAGGGGTCTACAATGAGCAGTTCTTC CASSVGRTGVYNEQFF
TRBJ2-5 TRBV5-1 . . TGCGCCAGCAGCTTGGCGTGGAGCGTCCAAGAGACCCAGTACTTC CASSLAWSVQETQYF
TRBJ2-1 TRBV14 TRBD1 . TGTGCCAGCAGCCAAGGGACAGGGGGCTTTGCTGAGCAGTTCTTC CASSQGTGGFAEQFF
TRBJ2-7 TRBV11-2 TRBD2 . TGTGCCAGCACCGTTCTAGCGGGATCGCCTTACGAGCAGTACTTC CASTVLAGSPYEQYF
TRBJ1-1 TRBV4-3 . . TGCGCCAGCAGCCAAGGTTGGGGAACCAACCTCGGGGGCACTGAAGCTTTCTTT CASSQGWGTNLGGTEAFF
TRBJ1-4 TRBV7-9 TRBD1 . TGTGCCAGCAGCTACGGGACAGTCGGAATGAATGAACTGTTTTTT CASSYGTVGMNELFF
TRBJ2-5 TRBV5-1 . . TGCGCCAGCAGCACAAATACAGGGTGGACCCAGTACTTC CASSTNTGWTQYF
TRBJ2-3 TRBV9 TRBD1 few TGTGCCAGCAGCGTAAGTTCACCAGGGGGCGCGGAAGATACGCAGTATTTT CASSVSSPGGAEDTQYF
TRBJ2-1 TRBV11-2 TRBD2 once TGTGCCAGCAGCTTCTGGGGAGGGGACTACAATGAGCAGTTCTTC CASSFWGGDYNEQFF
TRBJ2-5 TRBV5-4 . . TGTGCCAGCAGCAATTCCGGACCGATGCTGCGTTCGCGGGACTTC CASSNSGPMLRSRDF
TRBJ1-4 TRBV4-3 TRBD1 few TGCGCCACCTCTAGGGACAGGGGCGAAAAACTGTTTTTT CATSRDRGEKLFF
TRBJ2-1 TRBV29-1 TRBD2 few TGCAGCGTTGCTAGCGGGAGTTACAATGAGCAGTTCTTC CSVASGSYNEQFF
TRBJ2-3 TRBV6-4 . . TGTGCCAGCAAGGCGGGGCTAGGAACAGATACGCAGTATTTT CASKAGLGTDTQYF
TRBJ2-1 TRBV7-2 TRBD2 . TGTGCCAGCAGCTTAGCGGGACTAGGGAACCCGCAGTTCTTC CASSLAGLGNPQFF
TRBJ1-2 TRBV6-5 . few TGTGCCAGCAGTCCCACAGGGCCCCAGGGCTACACCTTC CASSPTGPQGYTF
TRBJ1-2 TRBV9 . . TGTGCCAGCAGCGAAGGACAGACTAAAGCAAGCTATGGCTACACCTTC CASSEGQTKASYGYTF
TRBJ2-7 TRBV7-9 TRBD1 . TGTGCCAGCAGCTTAGGACAGGGCTGGCCCTACGAGCAGTACTTC CASSLGQGWPYEQYF
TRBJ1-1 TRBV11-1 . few TGTGCCAGCAGCTTAGGGCAGACTGAAGCTTTCTTT CASSLGQTEAFF
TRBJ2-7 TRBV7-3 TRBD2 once TGTGCCAGCAGCTTAATGAGCGGGGCCCAGTACGAGCAGTACTTC CASSLMSGAQYEQYF
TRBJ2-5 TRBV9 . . TGTGCCAGCAGCGTACGGTCGGGGATCCAAGAGACCCAGTACTTC CASSVRSGIQETQYF
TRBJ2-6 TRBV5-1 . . TGCGCCAGCAGCCGCGGTAGAATCAACTCTGGGGCCAACGTCCTGACTTTC CASSRGRINSGANVLTF
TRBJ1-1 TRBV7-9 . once TGTTCCAGCAGCCAAAGGGGGACTGAAGCTTTCTTT CSSSQRGTEAFF
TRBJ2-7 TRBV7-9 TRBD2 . TGTTCCAGCAGCCCAAGACTAGCGGGAGGCGAGCAGTACTTC CSSSPRLAGGEQYF
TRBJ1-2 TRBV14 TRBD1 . TGTGCCAGCAGCCCGGACAGGGTTGGCTACACCTTC CASSPDRVGYTF